What follows are 20 T cell receptor beta chains derived from one specimen sequenced in a study of T-cell reconstitution after alpha-beta-depleted transplantation in children. TCRbeta library construction was performed incorporating unique molecular identifiers. One entry per CDR3 protein, called by TCRdb with MiXCR from the PCR reads. The sample includes fewer than 200,000 distinct CDR3 sequences, over 5.5% of them seen just once. The sequences come from PBMCs from the stem cell graft donor, collected from the stem cell graft. These receptors were collected from a human donor who donated a stem cell graft to a child with Wiskott-Aldrich syndrome.

Many counts were recorded for this clonotype. The chain joins TRBV12-3 or TRBV12-4 to TRBJ2-7; perhaps D is TRBD1 or TRBD2 (5 bases each). The CDR3 sequence is 13 residues long. V was cut by 6 bases and J by 1 base, with 10 bases left in between. The CDR3 is CASSRDQSYEQYF. The CDR3 region has the DNA TGTGCCAGCAGCCGGGACCAATCCTACGAGCAGTACTTC.

This clonotype was detected many times. The J gene is TRBJ2-7, the V gene TRBV7-2, with 13 bases lining up with TRBD2. With 5 bases clipped from V and 3 bases from J, the junction kept 10 bases outside the gene matches. Looked up from germline, CDR1 is SGHTA and CDR2 is FQGNSA. The CDR3 is 17 residues long. The CDR3 DNA sequence: TGTGCCAGCAGCGCCAGGACTAGCGGGAGTGGAATCTACGAGCAGTACTTC. It translates to CASSARTSGSGIYEQYF.

This clonotype was detected ten times or more. CDR3 DNA sequence: TGCGCCAGCTGCCCTAGCGGGGGTATCGATGAGCAGTTCTTC. Translating it yields CASCPSGGIDEQFF. The chain is built from TRBV5-1 and TRBJ2-1, with 10 bases aligning to TRBD2. The CDR3 loop spans 14 amino acids. Trimming took 7 bases from V and 8 from J; bases not matched to a gene: 9. Germline-derived CDR1 and CDR2 are SGHRS and YFSETQ.

CDR3 protein: CASSQEAGGQGFREQFF. The DNA for the CDR3 is TGTGCCAGCAGCCAAGAGGCGGGTGGACAGGGGTTTCGTGAGCAGTTCTTC. This rearrangement joins TRBV3-1 to TRBJ2-1, with 9 bases lining up with TRBD1. J gave up 9 bases and V 0 bases, and 12 bases lay outside the gene matches. Germline-derived CDR1 and CDR2 are LGHDT and YNNKEL (reference sequence). The CDR3 extends over 17 amino acids.

This clonotype appeared many times. The rearrangement links TRBV11-2 to TRBJ1-5; 7 nucleotides align to TRBD1. V lost 4 bases and J lost 5; bases outside the gene matches: 11. The CDR3 loop spans 16 amino acids. CDR1 SGHAT and CDR2 FQNNGV come from the germline V gene. The CDR3 bases are TGTGCCAGCAGCTCCATCAGGGGGGGACAAGATCAGCCCCAGCATTTT. Its translation is CASSSIRGGQDQPQHF.

CDR3 protein: CASSYSSRGDNEQFF. CDR3 bases: TGTGCCAGCAGTTACTCGTCCAGGGGGGACAATGAGCAGTTCTTC. J is TRBJ2-1 and V is TRBV6-2 or TRBV6-3; a possible D gene is TRBD1 (7 bases). CDR1 is MNHEY, CDR2 SVGEGT, per germline. The CDR3 has 15 amino acids. Trimming shortened V by 0 bases and J by 5 bases, and 11 bases separated the two germline ends.

The sample holds many counts of this clonotype. This chain links TRBV13 with TRBJ2-5; TRBD1 is a possible D gene (6 bases). This CDR3 is 15 amino acids long. V was trimmed by 4 bases and J by 1 base, leaving 13 bases between them. Germline values: CDR1 PRHDT, CDR2 FYEKMQ (reference sequence). The CDR3 spells CASSSAGTPQETQYF. The DNA for the CDR3 is TGTGCCAGCAGCTCCGCCGGGACACCCCAAGAGACCCAGTACTTC.

The rearrangement links TRBV11-1 to TRBJ2-7, with 14 positions matching TRBD2. There are 19 residues in the CDR3. V was clipped by 5 bases and J by 0 bases; unmatched bases: 12. Germline CDR1 is SGHAT and CDR2 is FQDESV (reference sequence). The CDR3 is CASSPRTSGGKPGSYEQYF. CDR3 bases: TGTGCCAGCAGCCCTCGGACTAGCGGGGGGAAGCCGGGCTCCTACGAGCAGTACTTC.

There are many counts of this clonotype. This chain uses TRBV20-1 with TRBJ2-1, with TRBD2 matching 9 bases. Germline V lookup: CDR1 DFQATT, CDR2 SNEGSKA (reference sequence). The CDR3 is made up of 14 amino acids. Trimming took 3 bases from V and 6 from J; bases not matched to a gene: 6. The CDR3 coding sequence is TGCAGTGCTAGGCGGGCGGGGGGGCTCAATGAGCAGTTCTTC. Translated, it gives CSARRAGGLNEQFF.

Only a few counts were recorded for this clonotype. The chain is built from TRBV11-2 and TRBJ2-3, with TRBD2 as a possible D gene (6 bases). Looked up from germline, CDR1 is SGHAT and CDR2 is FQNNGV. Trimming left V 1 base short and J 5 bases short, with 13 bases between. The CDR3 runs 15 residues. CDR3 bases: TGTGCCAGCAGCTTAGTCCCCGGGGGAGGAGATACGCAGTATTTT. Protein sequence: CASSLVPGGGDTQYF.

The gene calls are TRBV20-1 and TRBJ2-1; TRBD2 matches at 12 bases. V was pared by 0 bases and J by 5 bases, with 14 bases of the junction left unmatched. Germline lookup yields CDR1 DFQATT and CDR2 SNEGSKA (reference sequence). The CDR3 has 19 amino acids. CDR3 bases: TGCAGTGCTAGAGATTTGAGACTAGCGGGAGCTGTGTCCCACAATGAGCAGTTCTTC. It translates to CSARDLRLAGAVSHNEQFF.

J is TRBJ2-5 and V is TRBV15, with D perhaps assigned TRBD1 or TRBD2 (5 bases each). Germline-derived CDR1 and CDR2 are LNHNV and YYDKDF (reference sequence). The CDR3 is made up of 17 amino acids. Trimming removed 1 base from V and 3 bases from J, with 18 bases in between. CDR3 bases: TGTGCCACCAGCAGAGTGCCGGGGACCCTGAGGAAAGAGACCCAGTACTTC. Translating it yields CATSRVPGTLRKETQYF.

Ten or more counts support this clonotype. The V gene is TRBV5-5, the J gene TRBJ1-2; perhaps TRBD1 as D (6 bases). Deletions cut 0 bases from V and 5 bases from J, with 14 bases between. Germline assignment: CDR1 SGHKS and CDR2 YYEKEE (reference sequence). This CDR3 comprises 15 residues. CDR3 nucleotide sequence: TGTGCCAGCAGCTTGGCGGACAGTTCGCGGTATGGCTACACCTTC. Protein: CASSLADSSRYGYTF.

This clonotype was picked up many times. The CDR3 nucleotides read TGTGCCAGCAGGTCCTACAGGGGGCGCGGAGCTTTCTTT. As protein: CASRSYRGRGAFF. The V call is TRBV12-3 or TRBV12-4, the J call TRBJ1-1, with 9 bases matching TRBD1. Germline trimming cut 6 bases from V and 10 bases from J; bases unmatched to any gene: 9. The CDR3 has 13 amino acids.

This clonotype has only a few counts. V is TRBV18 and J is TRBJ2-7, with D unresolved. Deletions cut 4 bases from V and 2 bases from J, with 9 bases between. The CDR3 spans 13 residues. Germline assignment: CDR1 KGHSH and CDR2 LQKENI. Written as DNA, the CDR3 is TGTGCCAGCTCACTAAAGATGACCTACGAGCAGTACTTC. Amino acid sequence: CASSLKMTYEQYF. The variable domain in full, completed from reference TRBV18 and TRBJ2-7, reads NAGVMQNPRHLVRRRGQEARLRCSPMKGHSHVYWYRQLPEEGLKFMVYLQKENIIDESGMPKERFSAEFPKEGPSILRIQQVVRGDSAAYFCASSLKMTYEQYFGPGTRLTVT.

This clonotype came up many times. This sequence joins TRBV5-5 and TRBJ2-1; D not resolved. The CDR3 spans 16 residues. The V and J ends lost 0 bases and 0 bases respectively, with 10 bases between them. CDR1 SGHKS and CDR2 YYEKEE come from the germline V gene (reference sequence). CDR3 region: CASSLGSLGSYNEQFF. CDR3 coding DNA: TGTGCCAGCAGCTTGGGGTCTTTAGGCTCCTACAATGAGCAGTTCTTC.

The chain uses TRBV3-1 and TRBJ1-2; D remains ambiguous. This CDR3 region has 18 residues. Germline V gene sequence: CDR1 LGHDT, CDR2 YNNKEL (reference sequence). The V gene lost 2 bases and the J gene lost 0 bases, with 19 bases spanning the gap. The CDR3 DNA sequence: TGTGCCAGCAGCCAAAACGGTTGGACGGAAGAGACTAACTATGGCTACACCTTC. It encodes CASSQNGWTEETNYGYTF.

There are many counts of this clonotype. This sequence joins TRBV10-1 and TRBJ2-2; 10 bases match TRBD2. CDR3 length: 15 amino acids. After removal of 3 bases from V and 4 bases from J, the junction contained 2 bases not matched to a gene. Germline V gives CDR1 WNHNN, CDR2 SYGVQD (reference sequence). DNA for the CDR3: TGCGCCAGCAGTGATCTAGCGGGAGTCACCGGGGAGCTGTTTTTT. It yields the protein CASSDLAGVTGELFF.

The sample holds many counts of this clonotype. This chain joins TRBV11-2 and TRBJ2-7; 8 positions agree with TRBD1. The V gene's germline CDR1 is SGHAT and CDR2 FQNNGV. CDR3 size: 14 residues. V lost 6 bases, J lost 4 bases, and 8 bases stayed unmatched. CDR3 protein: CASRPQGASYEQYF. The CDR3 coding sequence is TGTGCCAGCAGGCCTCAGGGGGCATCTTACGAGCAGTACTTC.

CDR3 DNA: TGTGCCAGTAGTATGCGCGACTTCAATCAGCCCCAGCATTTT. This translates into CASSMRDFNQPQHF. V usage is TRBV19 and J usage is TRBJ1-5, with D unresolved. CDR1 and CDR2 from the germline V gene are LNHDA and SQIVND (reference sequence). This CDR3 has 14 amino acids. V was trimmed by 3 bases and J by 3 bases, leaving 9 bases between them.